The clone carrying this T cell receptor (beta chain) is large. This record comes from a study of immune cell composition in non-small cell lung cancer. The protocol was immunoSEQ multiplex PCR, while the TCRdb copy is restricted to in-frame clones and leaves out a portion. The table lists under 2,000 clones, about 62% of them singletons. The normal lung sample lay at least 3 cm, and maximally far, from the tumour. Sequenced sample: non-adjacent lung tissue. The origin of this receptor is a human donor with non-small cell lung cancer.

The CDR3 reads CATTTGRGRYYEQYF. The CDR3 DNA reads as TGTGCCACGACCACGGGGAGGGGCCGCTACTACGAGCAGTACTTC. This rearrangement joins TRBV6-1 to TRBJ2-7, with TRBD2 matching 7 bases. Germline V CDR1 and CDR2: MNHNS, SASEGT. The CDR3 totals 15 residues. J lost 3 bases, V lost 10 bases, and 15 bases had no gene match.